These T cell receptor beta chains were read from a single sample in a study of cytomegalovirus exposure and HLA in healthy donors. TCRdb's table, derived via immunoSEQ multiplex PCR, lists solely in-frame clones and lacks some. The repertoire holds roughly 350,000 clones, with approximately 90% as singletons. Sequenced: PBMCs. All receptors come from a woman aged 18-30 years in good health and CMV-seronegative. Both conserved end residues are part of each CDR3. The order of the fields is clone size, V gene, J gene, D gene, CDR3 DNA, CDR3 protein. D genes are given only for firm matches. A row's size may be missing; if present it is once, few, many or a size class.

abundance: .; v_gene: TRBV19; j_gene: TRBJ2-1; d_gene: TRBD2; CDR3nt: TGTGCCAGTAGTAAGTACAGCCCTCTTCTCGCGGGAGCTGTCGATGAGCAGTTCTTC; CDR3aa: CASSKYSPLLAGAVDEQFF
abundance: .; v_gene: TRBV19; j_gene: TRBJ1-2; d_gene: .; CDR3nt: TGTGCCAGTAGTACCCCGACCTGGCAAAGCGAGTCCTATGGCTACACCTTC; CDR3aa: CASSTPTWQSESYGYTF
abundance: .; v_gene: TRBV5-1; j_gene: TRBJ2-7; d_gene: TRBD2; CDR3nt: TGCGCCAGCAGCTTGGAGGTTAGCGGGAGTGCCGAGCAGTACTTC; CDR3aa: CASSLEVSGSAEQYF
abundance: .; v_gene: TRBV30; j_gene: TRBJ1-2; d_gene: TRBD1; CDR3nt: TGTGCCTGGAGGGCACAGGGGAGGCATGGCTACACCTTC; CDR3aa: CAWRAQGRHGYTF
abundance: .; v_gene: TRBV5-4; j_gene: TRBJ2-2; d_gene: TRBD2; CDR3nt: TGTGCCAGCAGCTTGGGGACTAGCGCGAACACCGGGGAGCTGTTTTTT; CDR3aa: CASSLGTSANTGELFF
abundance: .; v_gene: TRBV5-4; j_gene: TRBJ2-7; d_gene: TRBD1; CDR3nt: TGTGCCAGCAGCTTGGGGACAGGGGAGGGTTACGAGCAGTACTTC; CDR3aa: CASSLGTGEGYEQYF
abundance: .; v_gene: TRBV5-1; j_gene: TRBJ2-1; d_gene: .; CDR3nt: TGCGCCAGCAGCGGCGGGGAATACAATGAGCAGTTCTTC; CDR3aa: CASSGGEYNEQFF
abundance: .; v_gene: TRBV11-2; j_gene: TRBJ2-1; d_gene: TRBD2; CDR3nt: TGTGCCAGCAGCTTGGAAGCGGGAGCCGCTGAGCAGTTCTTC; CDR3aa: CASSLEAGAAEQFF
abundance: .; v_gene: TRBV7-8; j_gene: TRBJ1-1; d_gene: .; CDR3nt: TGTGCCAGCAGCTTAGGAGGCGTGAACACTGAAGCTTTCTTT; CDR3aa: CASSLGGVNTEAFF
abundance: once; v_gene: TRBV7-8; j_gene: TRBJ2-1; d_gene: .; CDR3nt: TGTGCCAGCAGCTTAGCTTCAGTATGGGACTGGGGCAATGAGCAGTTCTTC; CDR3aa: CASSLASVWDWGNEQFF
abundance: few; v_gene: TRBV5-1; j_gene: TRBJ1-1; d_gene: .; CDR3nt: TGCGCCAGCAGCTTGGAGGGAGGGCTGAACACTGAAGCTTTCTTT; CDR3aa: CASSLEGGLNTEAFF
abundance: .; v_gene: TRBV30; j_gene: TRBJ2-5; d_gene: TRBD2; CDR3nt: TGTGCCTGGAGTCCTAGGGCTAGCGGGGGCCTGAGTCGAGAGACCCAGTACTTC; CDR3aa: CAWSPRASGGLSRETQYF
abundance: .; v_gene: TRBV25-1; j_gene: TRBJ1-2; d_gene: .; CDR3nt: TGTGCCAGCAGTTTGGGGGGGCCGGAGACTAACTATGGCTACACCTTC; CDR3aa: CASSLGGPETNYGYTF
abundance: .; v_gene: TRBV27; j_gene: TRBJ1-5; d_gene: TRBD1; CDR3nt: TGTGCCAGCAGACAGGGGGAACAGCCCCAGCATTTT; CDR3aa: CASRQGEQPQHF
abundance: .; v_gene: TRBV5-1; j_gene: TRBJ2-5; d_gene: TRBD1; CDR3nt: TGCGCCAGCAGAAGGACAGGGGGCCAAGAGACCCAGTACTTC; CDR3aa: CASRRTGGQETQYF
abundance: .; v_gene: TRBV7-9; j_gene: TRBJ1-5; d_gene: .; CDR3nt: TGTGCCAGCAGCTCGGACACAGATAGCAATCAGCCCCAGCATTTT; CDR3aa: CASSSDTDSNQPQHF
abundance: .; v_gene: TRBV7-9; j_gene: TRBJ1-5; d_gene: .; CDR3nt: TGTGCCAGCAGCTCTAGCGGACACTCTAATCAGCCCCAGCATTTT; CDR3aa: CASSSSGHSNQPQHF
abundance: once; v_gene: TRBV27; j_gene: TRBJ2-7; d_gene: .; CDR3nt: TGTGCCAGCAGTTGGAGGGCCTCGAACGAGCAGTACTTC; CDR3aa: CASSWRASNEQYF
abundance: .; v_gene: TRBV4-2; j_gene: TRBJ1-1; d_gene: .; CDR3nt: TGTGCCAGCAGCCAAGAGGGGGGTCAGGGCACTGAAGCTTTCTTT; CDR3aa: CASSQEGGQGTEAFF
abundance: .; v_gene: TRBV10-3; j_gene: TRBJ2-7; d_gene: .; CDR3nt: TGTGCCATAAAGACAGGCGCCTACGAGCAGTACTTC; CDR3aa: CAIKTGAYEQYF
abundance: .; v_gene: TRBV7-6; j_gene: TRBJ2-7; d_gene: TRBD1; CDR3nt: TGTGCCAGCAGCTTAGCGCTAGGGGGCGACGAGCAGTACTTC; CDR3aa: CASSLALGGDEQYF
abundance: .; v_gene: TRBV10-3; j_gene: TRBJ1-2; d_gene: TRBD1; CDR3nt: TGTGCCATCAGTGAGGGACGGGGACAGGTTGACGGCTACACCTTC; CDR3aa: CAISEGRGQVDGYTF
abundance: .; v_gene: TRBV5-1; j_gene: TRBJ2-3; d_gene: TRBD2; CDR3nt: TGCGCCAGCAGCTTGACGGGACTAGCGGTGCATGGAGATACGCAGTATTTT; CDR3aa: CASSLTGLAVHGDTQYF
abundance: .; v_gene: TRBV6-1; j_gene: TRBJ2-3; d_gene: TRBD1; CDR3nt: TGTGCCAGCACTCGAGACAGGGTTAGCACAGATACGCAGTATTTT; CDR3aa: CASTRDRVSTDTQYF
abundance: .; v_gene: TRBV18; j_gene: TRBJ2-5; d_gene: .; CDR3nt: TGTGCCAGCTCACCAGGACTGGGAGAAGAGACCCAGTACTTC; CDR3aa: CASSPGLGEETQYF
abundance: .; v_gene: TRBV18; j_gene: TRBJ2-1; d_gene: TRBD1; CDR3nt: TGTGCCAGCTCACCCAGGACAGGCCCCAATGAGCAGTTCTTC; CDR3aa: CASSPRTGPNEQFF
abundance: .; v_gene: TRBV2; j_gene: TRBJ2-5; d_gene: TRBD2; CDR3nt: TGTGCCAGCAGTGAATGGCTAGCGGGAGAGACCCAGTACTTC; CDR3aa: CASSEWLAGETQYF
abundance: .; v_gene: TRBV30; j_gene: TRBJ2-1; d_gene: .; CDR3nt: TGTGCCTGGAAATCGGCTAGCCTGGGTGAGCAGTTCTTC; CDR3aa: CAWKSASLGEQFF
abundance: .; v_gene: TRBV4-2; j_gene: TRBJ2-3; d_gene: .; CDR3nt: TGTGCCAGCAGCCAAGATCAGCGAGGCACAGATACGCAGTATTTT; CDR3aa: CASSQDQRGTDTQYF
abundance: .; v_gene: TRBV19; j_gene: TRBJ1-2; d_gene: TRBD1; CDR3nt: TGTGCCAGTACAAACAGGGGCCAGGGCCCCTATGGCTACACCTTC; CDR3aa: CASTNRGQGPYGYTF
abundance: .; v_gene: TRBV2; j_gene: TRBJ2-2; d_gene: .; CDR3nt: TGTGCCAGCATTTTAACCGGGGAGCTGTTTTTT; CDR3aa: CASILTGELFF
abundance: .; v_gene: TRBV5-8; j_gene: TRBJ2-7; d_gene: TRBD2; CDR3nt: TGTGCCAGCAGCTTGGCTAGCGGGGGATCCTACGAGCAGTACTTC; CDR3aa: CASSLASGGSYEQYF
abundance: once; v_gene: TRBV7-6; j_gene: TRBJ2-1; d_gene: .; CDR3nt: TGTGCCAGCAGCCCGGACAGTAATGAGCAGTTCTTC; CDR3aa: CASSPDSNEQFF
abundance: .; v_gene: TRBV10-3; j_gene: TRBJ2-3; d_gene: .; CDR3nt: TGTGCCATCAGTGAGTTATCACAGGGTCCAGATACGCAGTATTTT; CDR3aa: CAISELSQGPDTQYF
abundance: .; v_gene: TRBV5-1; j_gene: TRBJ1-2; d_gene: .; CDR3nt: TGCGCCAGCAGCTTGGAACAGTATGGCTACACCTTC; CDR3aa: CASSLEQYGYTF
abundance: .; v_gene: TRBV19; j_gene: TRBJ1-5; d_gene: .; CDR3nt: TGTGCCAGTAGTCACGGGAGTCAGCCCCAGCATTTT; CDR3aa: CASSHGSQPQHF
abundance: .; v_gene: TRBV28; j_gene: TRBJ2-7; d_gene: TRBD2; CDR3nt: TGTGCCGCGTCGTTCGCGGGAGAATACGAGCAGTACTTC; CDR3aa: CAASFAGEYEQYF
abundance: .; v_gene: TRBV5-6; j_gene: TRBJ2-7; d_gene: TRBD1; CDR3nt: TGTGCCAGCAGCCCAGGGGACAGGGGACCGACCTACGAGCAGTACTTC; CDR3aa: CASSPGDRGPTYEQYF
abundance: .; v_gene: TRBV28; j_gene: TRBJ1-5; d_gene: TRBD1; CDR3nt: TGTGCCAGTGGACAGGGGGGGAATAGCAATCAGCCCCAGCATTTT; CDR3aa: CASGQGGNSNQPQHF
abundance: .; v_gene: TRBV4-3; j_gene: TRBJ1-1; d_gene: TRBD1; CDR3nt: TGCGCCAGCAGCCAGGGACAGCGTAAAAACACTGAAGCTTTCTTT; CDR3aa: CASSQGQRKNTEAFF
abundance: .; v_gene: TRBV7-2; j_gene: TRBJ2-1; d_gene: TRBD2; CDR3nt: TGTGCCAGCAGCTTACTCGGGACTAGCGGATACAATGAGCAGTTCTTC; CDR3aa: CASSLLGTSGYNEQFF
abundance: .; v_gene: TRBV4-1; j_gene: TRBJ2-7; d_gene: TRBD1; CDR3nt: TGCGCCAGCAGCCAACCCTCAACAGGGTGGGACAGGTCCTACGAGCAGTACTTC; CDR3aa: CASSQPSTGWDRSYEQYF